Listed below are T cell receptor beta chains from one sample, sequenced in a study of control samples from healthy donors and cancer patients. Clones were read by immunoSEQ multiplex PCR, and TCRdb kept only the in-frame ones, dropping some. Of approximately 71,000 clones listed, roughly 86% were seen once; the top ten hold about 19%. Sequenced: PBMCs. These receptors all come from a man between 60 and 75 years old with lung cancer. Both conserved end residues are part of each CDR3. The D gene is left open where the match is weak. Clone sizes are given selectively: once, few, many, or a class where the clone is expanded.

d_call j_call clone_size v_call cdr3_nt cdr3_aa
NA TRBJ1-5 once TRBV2 TGTGCCAGCAGTGACGGGGGACGCAATCAGCCCCAGCATTTT CASSDGGRNQPQHF
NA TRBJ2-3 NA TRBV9 TGTGCCAGCAGCCCAGTCCCCACGGGATTCACAGATACGCAGTATTTT CASSPVPTGFTDTQYF
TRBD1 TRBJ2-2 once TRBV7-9 TGTGCCAGCAGCTTAGCTCCCGGGACAGTAAACACCGGGGAGCTGTTTTTT CASSLAPGTVNTGELFF
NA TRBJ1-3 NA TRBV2 TGTGCCAGCTCGGGGACGGGAAACACCATATATTTT CASSGTGNTIYF
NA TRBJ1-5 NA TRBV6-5 TGTGCCAGCGGGACGGCTTTCAATCAGCCCCAGCATTTT CASGTAFNQPQHF
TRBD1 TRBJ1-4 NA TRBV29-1 TGCAGCGTTCAACAGGGGGCATCATCTAATGAAAAACTGTTTTTT CSVQQGASSNEKLFF
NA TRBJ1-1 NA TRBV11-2 TGTGCCAGCAGCTTAGGTGGCAGCTTGAACACTGAAGCTTTCTTT CASSLGGSLNTEAFF
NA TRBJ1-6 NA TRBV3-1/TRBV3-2 TGTGCCAGCAGCTCGGGCCATTCACCCCTCCACTTT CASSSGHSPLHF
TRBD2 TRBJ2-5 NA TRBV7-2 TGTGCCAGCAGCTTAACCTCTAGCGGGGGAGCGGGCCAAGAGACCCAGTACTTC CASSLTSSGGAGQETQYF
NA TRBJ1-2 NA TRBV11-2 TGTGCCAGCAGCTTAGTAACGTCTGATACGAATGGCTACACCTTC CASSLVTSDTNGYTF
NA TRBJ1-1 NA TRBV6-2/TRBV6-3 TGTGCCAGCAGTTACGCCGACAGGAACACTGAAGCTTTCTTT CASSYADRNTEAFF
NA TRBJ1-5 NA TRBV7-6 TGTGCCAGCAGCTTAGAACAGTATCAGCCCCAGCATTTT CASSLEQYQPQHF
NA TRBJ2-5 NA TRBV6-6 TGTGCCAGCAGCAGGTTCCAGGGGGGAGAGACCCAGTACTTC CASSRFQGGETQYF
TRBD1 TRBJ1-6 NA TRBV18 TGTGCCAGCTCACCCCGGACAGGGCAGGGTAATTCACCCCTCCACTTT CASSPRTGQGNSPLHF
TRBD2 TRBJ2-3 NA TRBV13 TGTGCCAGCAGCTTAGGTAGCGGGGGGGCGTCAGATACGCAGTATTTT CASSLGSGGASDTQYF
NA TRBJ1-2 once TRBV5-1 TGCGCCAGCGGCATGGACAGCGCCCAGTTGGGTGGCTACACCTTC CASGMDSAQLGGYTF
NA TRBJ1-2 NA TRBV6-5 TGTGCCAGCATGGTTACCTACTATGGCTACACCTTC CASMVTYYGYTF
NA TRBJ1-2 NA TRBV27 TGTGCCAGCAGTTCCGCGGCAGTTACCTATGGCTACACCTTC CASSSAAVTYGYTF
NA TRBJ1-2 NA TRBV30 TGTGCCTGGAGTACAGGAATGATTTCAACCTTC CAWSTGMISTF
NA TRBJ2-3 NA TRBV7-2 TGTGCCAGCAGCTTAATTCCCAGGGGTGGGACAGATACGCAGTATTTT CASSLIPRGGTDTQYF
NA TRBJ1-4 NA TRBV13 TGTGCCAGCAGCCTCAGGGGCTCTAATGAAAAACTGTTTTTT CASSLRGSNEKLFF
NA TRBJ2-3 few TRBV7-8 TGTGCCAGCAGCTACATAGAAGGCACAGATACGCAGTATTTT CASSYIEGTDTQYF
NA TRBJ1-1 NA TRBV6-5 TGTGCCAGCAGTTACATCCCCTCCCAGGGAGGAGCTTTCTTT CASSYIPSQGGAFF
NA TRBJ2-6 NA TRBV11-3 TGTGCCAGCAGCCGGAACACCGGGACATACTCTGGGGCCAACGTCCTGACTTTC CASSRNTGTYSGANVLTF
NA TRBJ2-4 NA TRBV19 TGTGCCAGTAGTCGTGGGGGGAATTTAGCCAAAAACATTCAGTACTTC CASSRGGNLAKNIQYF
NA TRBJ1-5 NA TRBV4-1 TGCGCCAGCAGAAGGACAGACAATAGCAATCAGCCCCAGCATTTT CASRRTDNSNQPQHF
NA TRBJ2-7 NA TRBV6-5 TGTGCCAGCAGTTACTCGATACTTGGGGGATACGAGCAGTACTTC CASSYSILGGYEQYF
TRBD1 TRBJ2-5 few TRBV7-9 TGTGCCAGCAGCACAAGGACAGGGGAAAGGGAGACCCAGTACTTC CASSTRTGERETQYF
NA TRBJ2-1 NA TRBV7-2 TGTGCCAGCAGCTTAGGTCTGTCGAGACAGGCGTACAATGAGCAGTTCTTC CASSLGLSRQAYNEQFF
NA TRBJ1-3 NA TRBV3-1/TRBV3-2 TGTGCCAGCAGTCAAGAAGGAAACACCATATATTTT CASSQEGNTIYF
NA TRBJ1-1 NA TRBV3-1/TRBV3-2 TGTGCCAGCAGGGATTTGAGAACTGAAGCTTTCTTT CASRDLRTEAFF
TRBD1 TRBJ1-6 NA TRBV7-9 TGTGCCAGCAGCTTAGCGGGACAGCCTATTAGCAGAAATTCACCCCTCCACTTT CASSLAGQPISRNSPLHF
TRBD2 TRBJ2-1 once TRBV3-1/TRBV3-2 TGTGCCAGCAGCCCACAACTAGCGGGGGGGAATGAGCAGTTCTTC CASSPQLAGGNEQFF
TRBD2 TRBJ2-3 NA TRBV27 TGTGCCAGCAGTTTTTTGGGACTAGCGGGGGGACCTAGCACAGATACGCAGTATTTT CASSFLGLAGGPSTDTQYF
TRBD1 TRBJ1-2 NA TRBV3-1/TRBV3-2 TGTGCCAGCAGCCGGGGACAGAACTATGGCTACACCTTC CASSRGQNYGYTF
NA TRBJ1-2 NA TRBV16 TGTGCCAGCAGCCAATACAGGGAGGGATATGGCTACACCTTC CASSQYREGYGYTF
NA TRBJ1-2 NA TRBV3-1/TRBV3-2 TGTGCCAGCAGCCAAGAGGCTGGGAACCCTGGCTACACCTTC CASSQEAGNPGYTF
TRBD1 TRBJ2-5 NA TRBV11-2 TGTGCCAGCAGCTTAGGGACAGGGATAGAGACCCAGTACTTC CASSLGTGIETQYF
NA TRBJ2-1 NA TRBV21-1 TGTGCCAGCAGCGGCCGGGACAGGGGCTCCTACAATGAGCAGTTCTTC CASSGRDRGSYNEQFF
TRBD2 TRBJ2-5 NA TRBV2 TGTGCCAGCAGTGGTAGCGGGGGGAGCGGAGAGACCCAGTACTTC CASSGSGGSGETQYF
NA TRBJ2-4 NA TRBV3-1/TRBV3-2 TGTGCCAGCAGCCACAACACCAAAAACATTCAGTACTTC CASSHNTKNIQYF
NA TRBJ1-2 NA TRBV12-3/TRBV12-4 TGTGCCAGCAGCCCCCGGTATGACTATGGCTACACCTTC CASSPRYDYGYTF
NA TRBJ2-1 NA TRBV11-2 TGTGCCAGCAGCTTAAGGGGCTGGAGCTCCTACAATGAGCAGTTCTTC CASSLRGWSSYNEQFF
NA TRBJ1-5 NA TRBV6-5 TGTGCCAGCAGTTACTCGAGGGGGGCTAATCAGCCCCAGCATTTT CASSYSRGANQPQHF
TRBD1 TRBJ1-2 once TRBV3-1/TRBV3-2 TGTGCCAGCAGCCAGACTACAGGGGGTCGAAACTATGGCTACACCTTC CASSQTTGGRNYGYTF
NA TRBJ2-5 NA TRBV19 TGTGCCAGTAGTATTCCGTCTTGGGGCATAGAGACCCAGTACTTC CASSIPSWGIETQYF
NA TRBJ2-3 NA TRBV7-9 TGTGCCAGCAGCTTAGCGACGCAGTATTTT CASSLATQYF
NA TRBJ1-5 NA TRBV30 TGTGCCTGGAGTGTACGGGGGAGGGGGATTCAGCCCCAGCATTTT CAWSVRGRGIQPQHF
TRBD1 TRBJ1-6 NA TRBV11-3 TGTGCCAGCAGCTCAGGGGGCTATTCACCCCTCCACTTT CASSSGGYSPLHF
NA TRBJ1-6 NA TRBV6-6 TGTGCCAGCACCAAACGGGGGCAGCAATCAAATTCACCCCTCCACTTT CASTKRGQQSNSPLHF
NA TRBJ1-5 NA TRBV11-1 TGTGCCAGCAGCCGAGATAGCAATCAGCCCCAGCATTTT CASSRDSNQPQHF
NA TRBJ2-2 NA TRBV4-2 TGTGCCAGCAGCCAAGTTGCCGGGGAGCTGTTTTTT CASSQVAGELFF
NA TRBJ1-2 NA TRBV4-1 TGCGCCAGCAGCCTCGGGACCTATCCTTCATATGGCTACACCTTC CASSLGTYPSYGYTF